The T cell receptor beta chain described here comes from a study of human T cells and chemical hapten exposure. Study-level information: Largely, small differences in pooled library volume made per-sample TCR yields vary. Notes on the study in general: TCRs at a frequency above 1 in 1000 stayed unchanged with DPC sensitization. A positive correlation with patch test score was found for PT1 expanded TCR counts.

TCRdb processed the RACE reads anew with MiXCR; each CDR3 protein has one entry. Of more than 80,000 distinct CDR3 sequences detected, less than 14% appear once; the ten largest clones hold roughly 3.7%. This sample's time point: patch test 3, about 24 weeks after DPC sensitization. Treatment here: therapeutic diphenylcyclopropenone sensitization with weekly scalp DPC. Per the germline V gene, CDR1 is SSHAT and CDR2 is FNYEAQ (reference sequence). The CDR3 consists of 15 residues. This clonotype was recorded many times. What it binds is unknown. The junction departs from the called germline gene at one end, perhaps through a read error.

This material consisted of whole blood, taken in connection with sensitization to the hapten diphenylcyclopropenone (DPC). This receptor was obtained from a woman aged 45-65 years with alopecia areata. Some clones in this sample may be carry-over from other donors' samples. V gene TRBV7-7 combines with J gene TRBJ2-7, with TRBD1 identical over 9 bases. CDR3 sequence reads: CASSLGTGSSYEQYF. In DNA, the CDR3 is TGTGCTAGCAGCTTAGGGACAGGGAGCTCCTACGAGCAGTACTTC.